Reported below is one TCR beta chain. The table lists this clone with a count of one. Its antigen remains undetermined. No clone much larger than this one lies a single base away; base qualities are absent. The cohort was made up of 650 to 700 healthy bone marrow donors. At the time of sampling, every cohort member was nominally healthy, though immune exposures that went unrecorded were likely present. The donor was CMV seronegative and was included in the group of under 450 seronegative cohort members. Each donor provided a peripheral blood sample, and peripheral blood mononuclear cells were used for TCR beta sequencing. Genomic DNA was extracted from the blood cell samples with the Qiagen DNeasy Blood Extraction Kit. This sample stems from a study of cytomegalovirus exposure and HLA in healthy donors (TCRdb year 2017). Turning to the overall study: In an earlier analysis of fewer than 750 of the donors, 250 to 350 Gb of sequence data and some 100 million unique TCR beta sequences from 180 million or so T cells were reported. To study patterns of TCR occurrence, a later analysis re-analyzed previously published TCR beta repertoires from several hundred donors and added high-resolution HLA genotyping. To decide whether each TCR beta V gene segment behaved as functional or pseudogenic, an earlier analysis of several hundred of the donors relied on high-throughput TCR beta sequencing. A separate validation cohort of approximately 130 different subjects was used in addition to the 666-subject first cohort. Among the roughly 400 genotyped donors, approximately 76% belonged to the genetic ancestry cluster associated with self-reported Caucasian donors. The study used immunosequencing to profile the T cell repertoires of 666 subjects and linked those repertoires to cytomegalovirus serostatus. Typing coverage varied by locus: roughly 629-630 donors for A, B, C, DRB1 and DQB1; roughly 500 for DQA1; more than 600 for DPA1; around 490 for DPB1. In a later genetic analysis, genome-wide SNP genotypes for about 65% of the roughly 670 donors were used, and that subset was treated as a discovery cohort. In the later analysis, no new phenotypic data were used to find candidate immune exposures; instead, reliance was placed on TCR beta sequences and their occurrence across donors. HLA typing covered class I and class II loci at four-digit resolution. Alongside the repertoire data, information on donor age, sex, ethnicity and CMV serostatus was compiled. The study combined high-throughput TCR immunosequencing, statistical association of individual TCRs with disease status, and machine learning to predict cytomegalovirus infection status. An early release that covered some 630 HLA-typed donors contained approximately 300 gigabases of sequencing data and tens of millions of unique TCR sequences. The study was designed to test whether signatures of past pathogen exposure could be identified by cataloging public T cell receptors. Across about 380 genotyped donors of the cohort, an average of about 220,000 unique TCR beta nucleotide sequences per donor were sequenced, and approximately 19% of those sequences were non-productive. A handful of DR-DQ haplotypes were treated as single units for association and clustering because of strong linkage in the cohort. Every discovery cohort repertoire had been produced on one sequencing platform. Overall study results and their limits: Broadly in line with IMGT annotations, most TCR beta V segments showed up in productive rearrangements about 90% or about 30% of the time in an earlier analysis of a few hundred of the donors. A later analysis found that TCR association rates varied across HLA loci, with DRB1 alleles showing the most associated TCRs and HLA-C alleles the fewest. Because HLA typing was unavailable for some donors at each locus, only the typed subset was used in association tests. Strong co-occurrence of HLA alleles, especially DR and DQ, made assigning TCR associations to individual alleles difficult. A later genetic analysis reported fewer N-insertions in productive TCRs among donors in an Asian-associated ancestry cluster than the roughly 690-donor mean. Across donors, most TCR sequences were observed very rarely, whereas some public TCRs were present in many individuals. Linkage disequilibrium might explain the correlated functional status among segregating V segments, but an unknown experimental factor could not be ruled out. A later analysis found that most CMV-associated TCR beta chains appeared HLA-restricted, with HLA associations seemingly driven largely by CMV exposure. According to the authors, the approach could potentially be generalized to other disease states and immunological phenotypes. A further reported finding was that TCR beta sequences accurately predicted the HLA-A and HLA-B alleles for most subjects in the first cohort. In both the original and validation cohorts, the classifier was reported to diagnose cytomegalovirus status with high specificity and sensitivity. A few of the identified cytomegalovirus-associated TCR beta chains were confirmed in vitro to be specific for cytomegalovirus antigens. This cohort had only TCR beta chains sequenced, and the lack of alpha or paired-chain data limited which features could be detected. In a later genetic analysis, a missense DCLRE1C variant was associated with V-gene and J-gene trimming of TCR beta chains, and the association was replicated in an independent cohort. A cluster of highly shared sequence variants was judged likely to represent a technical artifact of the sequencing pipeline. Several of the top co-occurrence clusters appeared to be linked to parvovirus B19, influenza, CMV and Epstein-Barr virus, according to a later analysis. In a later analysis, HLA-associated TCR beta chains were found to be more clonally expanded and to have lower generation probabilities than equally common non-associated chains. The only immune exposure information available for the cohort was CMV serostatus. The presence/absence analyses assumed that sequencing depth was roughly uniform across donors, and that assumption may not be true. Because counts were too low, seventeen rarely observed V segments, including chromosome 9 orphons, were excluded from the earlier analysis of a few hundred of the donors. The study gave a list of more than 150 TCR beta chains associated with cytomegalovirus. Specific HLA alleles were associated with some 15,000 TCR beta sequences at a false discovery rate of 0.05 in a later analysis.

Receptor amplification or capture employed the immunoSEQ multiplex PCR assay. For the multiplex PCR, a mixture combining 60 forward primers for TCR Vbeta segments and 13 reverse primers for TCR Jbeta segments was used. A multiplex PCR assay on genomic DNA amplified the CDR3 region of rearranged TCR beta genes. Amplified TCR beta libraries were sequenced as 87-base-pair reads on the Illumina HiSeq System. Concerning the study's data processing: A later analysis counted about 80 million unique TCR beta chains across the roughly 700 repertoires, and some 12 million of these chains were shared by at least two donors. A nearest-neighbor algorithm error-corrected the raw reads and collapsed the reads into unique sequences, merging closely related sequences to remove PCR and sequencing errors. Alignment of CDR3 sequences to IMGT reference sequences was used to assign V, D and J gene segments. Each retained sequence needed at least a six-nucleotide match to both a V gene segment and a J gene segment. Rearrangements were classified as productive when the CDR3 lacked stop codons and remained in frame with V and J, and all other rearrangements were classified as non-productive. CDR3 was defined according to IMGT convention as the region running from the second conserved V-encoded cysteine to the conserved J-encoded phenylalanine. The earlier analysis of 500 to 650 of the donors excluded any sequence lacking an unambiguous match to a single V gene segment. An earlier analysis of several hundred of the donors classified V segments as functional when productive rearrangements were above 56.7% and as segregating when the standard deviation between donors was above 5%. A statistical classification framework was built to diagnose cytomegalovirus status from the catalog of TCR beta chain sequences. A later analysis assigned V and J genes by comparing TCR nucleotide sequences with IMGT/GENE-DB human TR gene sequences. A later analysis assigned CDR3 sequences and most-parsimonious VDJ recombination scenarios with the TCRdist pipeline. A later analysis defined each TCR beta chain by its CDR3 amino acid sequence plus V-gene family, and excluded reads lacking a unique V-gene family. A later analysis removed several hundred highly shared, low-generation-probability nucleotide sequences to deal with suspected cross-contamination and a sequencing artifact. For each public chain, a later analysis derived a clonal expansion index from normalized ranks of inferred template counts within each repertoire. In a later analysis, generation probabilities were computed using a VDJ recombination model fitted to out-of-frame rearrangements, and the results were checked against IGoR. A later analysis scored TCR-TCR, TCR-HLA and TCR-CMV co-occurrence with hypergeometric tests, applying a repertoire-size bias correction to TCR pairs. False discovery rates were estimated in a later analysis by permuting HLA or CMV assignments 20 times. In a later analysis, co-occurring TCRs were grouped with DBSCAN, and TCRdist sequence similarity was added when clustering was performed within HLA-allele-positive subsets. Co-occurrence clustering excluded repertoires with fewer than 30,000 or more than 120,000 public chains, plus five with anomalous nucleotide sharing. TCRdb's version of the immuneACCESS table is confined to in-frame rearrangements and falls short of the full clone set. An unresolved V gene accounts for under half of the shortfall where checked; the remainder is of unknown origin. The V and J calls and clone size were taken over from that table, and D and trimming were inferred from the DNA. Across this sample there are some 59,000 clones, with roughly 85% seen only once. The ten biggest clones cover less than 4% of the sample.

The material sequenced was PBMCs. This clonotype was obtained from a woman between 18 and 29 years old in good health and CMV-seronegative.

Here is the DNA: TGTGCCAGCAGTGACGGGTCTAGCGGGAACACCGGGGAGCTGTTTTTT. Its protein product is CASSDGSSGNTGELFF. The rearranged chain carries TRBV6-4 and TRBJ2-2; 7 bases in the middle match TRBD2. V loses 2 bases at its end and J loses 1 base; junction bases beyond the gene matches: 4. Including cysteine and phenylalanine, the CDR3 has 16 amino acids. The kept DNA is CDR3 alone, 48 bases in frame from the first base. CDR1 and CDR2 are read off the germline V gene as MRHNA and SNTAGT.